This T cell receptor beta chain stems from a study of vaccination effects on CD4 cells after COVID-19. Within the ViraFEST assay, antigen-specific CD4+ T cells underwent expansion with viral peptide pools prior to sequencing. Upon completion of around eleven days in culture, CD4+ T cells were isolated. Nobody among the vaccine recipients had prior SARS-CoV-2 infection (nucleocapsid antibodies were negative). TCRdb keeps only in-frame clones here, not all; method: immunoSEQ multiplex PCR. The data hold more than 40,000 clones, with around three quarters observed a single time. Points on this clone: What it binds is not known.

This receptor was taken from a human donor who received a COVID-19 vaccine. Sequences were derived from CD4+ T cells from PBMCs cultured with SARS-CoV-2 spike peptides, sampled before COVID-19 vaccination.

CDR3 residues: CASSSGVYLNEQFF. The CDR3 DNA is TGTGCCAGCAGCTCCGGGGTCTACCTCAATGAGCAGTTCTTC. The V call is TRBV7-3, the J call TRBJ2-1; a weak D match, TRBD2 (5 bases). Germline loops: CDR1 SGHTA, CDR2 FQGTGA. Trimming took off 4 bases at V and 6 bases at J, with 13 bases between the two ends. The CDR3 contains 14 residues.